This T cell receptor (beta chain) derives from a study of blood T cells in healthy people across ages (dated by TCRdb to about 2015). At the level of the whole study: In model experiments, roughly one uniquely barcoded TCR beta cDNA molecule per two T cells was captured by template switching. Donors were grouped into four age groups: young (average 16 years), middle-aged (39), aged (about 59) and long-lived (just over 80). Age-related changes in TCR beta repertoire diversity were measured in the study by deep sequencing normalized with unique cDNA molecular identifiers. To avoid experimental bias, donors of different ages were spread randomly across the sequencing lanes. The study analyzed two additional independent replicas of 1 million unique cDNA reads from the same blood draw for two donors, one aged 18 to 30 and one aged 80 or older.

General study outcomes and caveats: Observed TCR beta diversity per million T cells fell roughly linearly with age, and a significant reduction was already apparent by age roughly 40. There was a strong correlation between observed TCR beta diversity and the percentage of naive T cells measured by flow cytometry. Because the CMV infection status of the donors was unknown, age-related changes in expanded clonotypes may potentially have been confounded. Since profiling was done on bulk unsorted PBMCs, naive and antigen-experienced compartments could not be conclusively compared. Estimates of total diversity based on one million sequenced T cells were considered lower bounds and underestimates. The long-lived group showed more naive CD4+ T cells, fewer expanded clones and increased TCR diversity than the aged group, suggesting age selection.

Remarks on this clonotype: Its antigen specificity is not known. No per-base quality is available; no much larger clone lies one base away.

The roughly 39 donors, aged roughly 6 to 95 years, were systemically healthy Caucasian individuals from Russia. Each donor gave about 11 milliliters of peripheral blood, drawn into EDTA-treated Vacutainer tubes. Ficoll-Paque density-gradient centrifugation was used to isolate PBMCs, with at least 7 million per sample. Total RNA was extracted from PBMCs with Trizol reagent, with at least 6 micrograms obtained per sample. The percentages of naive CD45RAhigh/CD27high T cells were determined by flow cytometry on a PBMC aliquot from every donor. From a lookup of the germline V gene, CDR1 and CDR2 are SGHDN and FVKESK. At the junction V is shortened by 1 base and J by 2 bases, with 9 bases in between. Reading from cysteine to phenylalanine, the CDR3 counts 14 amino acids. The kept DNA is CDR3 alone, 42 bases in frame from the first base. To prepare the library, 5' RACE was applied. Reads for this sample came from an Illumina HiSeq 2500. A second PCR of about 7 to 12 cycles was run with a J-beta primer mix and a sample-barcoded 5' primer. Each TCR beta cDNA molecule received a unique molecular identifier from a template-switch 5' adaptor carrying 12 random nucleotides. Each sample yielded at least 2.5 million CDR3-containing paired-end reads. All of the RNA was converted into first-strand cDNA using the Mint cDNA synthesis kit, with a TRBC-specific oligonucleotide serving as the primer. After uracil-DNA glycosylase treatment, a first 18-cycle PCR used universal primers M1SS and BC2_uni_R on all cDNA. From the authors' description of their analysis: For normalization, 1 million high-quality reads were randomly selected from each sample, with every read carrying a distinct molecular identifier. Reads sharing molecular identifiers were discarded rather than binned into consensus sequences. CDR3 identification, clonotype clustering and error correction used MiTCR with a Q25 quality threshold and the strictest error-elimination algorithm. A nonparametric unseen species model with Euler transformation was used to estimate lower-bound total TCR beta diversity. TCRdb reanalyzed the raw reads on its own, using fastp at Q25 for trimming and MiXCR for clone calling, and kept in-frame beta chains. Rows with one shared CDR3 protein collapse into an entry with the most common genes and DNA. The V and J calls were determined by TCRdb, not by the authors. The sample table records about 1,600,000 distinct CDR3 sequences; around two fifths of these occur just once. 7.9% of the sample lies in the top ten.

This sequence originates from a woman under 30 in good health. The V and J genes are TRBV14 and TRBJ2-7, with no confidently assigned D gene. Sequencing was performed on blood. The CDR3 loop reads CASSQGLHTYEQYF. In nucleotide form, the sequence is TGTGCCAGCAGCCAAGGACTGCATACCTACGAGCAGTACTTC.